Listed below are T cell receptor beta chains from one sample, sequenced in a study of T cell repertoires in cytomegalovirus infection. TCRdb processed the reads anew with MiXCR; each CDR3 protein has one entry. The sample lists around 71,000 distinct CDR3 sequences, roughly 40% occurring once. No antigen has been identified for these receptors. This specimen consisted of CD8+ T cells from cultured PBMCs, obtained from culture after CMV antigen stimulation. These TCRs come from a human donor in good health (CMV status not recorded). Some clones in this sample may be carry-over from other donors' samples. CDR3s include the opening cysteine and the closing phenylalanine or tryptophan. The order of the fields is CDR3 protein, D gene, J gene, V gene. A D gene is named only where the DNA matches it firmly.

cdr3_aa: CASSRNRGDTEAFF; d_call: TRBD1; j_call: TRBJ1-1; v_call: TRBV4-1
cdr3_aa: CASSLSRDRGRETQYF; d_call: TRBD1; j_call: TRBJ2-5; v_call: TRBV7-2
cdr3_aa: CSALGAGTGEQFF; d_call: -; j_call: TRBJ2-1; v_call: TRBV20-1
cdr3_aa: CASSQGIPTDTQYF; d_call: -; j_call: TRBJ2-3; v_call: TRBV7-9
cdr3_aa: CASSFYEPNTEAFF; d_call: -; j_call: TRBJ1-1; v_call: TRBV7-2
cdr3_aa: CASSVGAGTDTQYF; d_call: -; j_call: TRBJ2-3; v_call: TRBV5-6
cdr3_aa: CASSLGDGSGYGYTF; d_call: -; j_call: TRBJ1-2; v_call: TRBV5-1
cdr3_aa: CASSLGHRSYEQYF; d_call: -; j_call: TRBJ2-7; v_call: TRBV7-2
cdr3_aa: CASSPLAGGRANYGYTF; d_call: TRBD1; j_call: TRBJ1-2; v_call: TRBV7-2
cdr3_aa: CASSQDSLAPTYEQYF; d_call: -; j_call: TRBJ2-7; v_call: TRBV4-1
cdr3_aa: CASSRIAGTDPRETQYF; d_call: -; j_call: TRBJ2-5; v_call: TRBV7-8
cdr3_aa: CASSLGGLRSNQPQHF; d_call: -; j_call: TRBJ1-5; v_call: TRBV5-7
cdr3_aa: CASSLFVSGNTIYF; d_call: -; j_call: TRBJ1-3; v_call: TRBV6-5
cdr3_aa: CASSPDTSYEQYF; d_call: -; j_call: TRBJ2-7; v_call: TRBV2
cdr3_aa: CASSRGQGYEQYF; d_call: TRBD1; j_call: TRBJ2-7; v_call: TRBV4-1
cdr3_aa: CASSEGPGQELRFF; d_call: TRBD1; j_call: TRBJ2-1; v_call: TRBV6-1
cdr3_aa: CASSYIGQLPGELFF; d_call: -; j_call: TRBJ2-2; v_call: TRBV6-5
cdr3_aa: CASSFARYNEQFF; d_call: -; j_call: TRBJ2-1; v_call: TRBV12-3/TRBV12-4
cdr3_aa: CASSIAADTQYF; d_call: -; j_call: TRBJ2-3; v_call: TRBV19
cdr3_aa: CASSPIPGAIEAFF; d_call: -; j_call: TRBJ1-1; v_call: TRBV7-8
cdr3_aa: CASSLGLKAEAFF; d_call: -; j_call: TRBJ1-1; v_call: TRBV7-8
cdr3_aa: CASSLVVRGPAFDTQYF; d_call: -; j_call: TRBJ2-3; v_call: TRBV7-9
cdr3_aa: CASSLAGAPADTQYF; d_call: -; j_call: TRBJ2-3; v_call: TRBV27
cdr3_aa: CASSRSGANEQFF; d_call: -; j_call: TRBJ2-1; v_call: TRBV7-2
cdr3_aa: CATRAGTGSNQPQHF; d_call: TRBD1; j_call: TRBJ1-5; v_call: TRBV24-1
cdr3_aa: CASSFQGGVKYNEQFF; d_call: -; j_call: TRBJ2-1; v_call: TRBV13
cdr3_aa: CASSFREGAGQFF; d_call: TRBD2; j_call: TRBJ2-1; v_call: TRBV5-6
cdr3_aa: CASSITGTEAFF; d_call: -; j_call: TRBJ1-1; v_call: TRBV28
cdr3_aa: CASSEPRDARDSPLHF; d_call: -; j_call: TRBJ1-6; v_call: TRBV6-1
cdr3_aa: CASSLDTGGTGELFF; d_call: TRBD1; j_call: TRBJ2-2; v_call: TRBV11-2
cdr3_aa: CASSSTVPYVDENYEQYF; d_call: -; j_call: TRBJ2-7; v_call: TRBV5-1
cdr3_aa: CASSLDGQHRVKNIQYF; d_call: -; j_call: TRBJ2-4; v_call: TRBV13
cdr3_aa: CASSTSPHRGAVEKLFF; d_call: -; j_call: TRBJ1-4; v_call: TRBV7-9
cdr3_aa: CASSPPTTEAFF; d_call: -; j_call: TRBJ1-1; v_call: TRBV7-8
cdr3_aa: CASSLVTVSNYGYTF; d_call: -; j_call: TRBJ1-2; v_call: TRBV5-8
cdr3_aa: CASSDYRDPETQYF; d_call: -; j_call: TRBJ2-5; v_call: TRBV7-9
cdr3_aa: CAISDETPTGELFF; d_call: -; j_call: TRBJ2-2; v_call: TRBV10-3
cdr3_aa: CSVPTGAGKDF; d_call: -; j_call: TRBJ2-3; v_call: TRBV29-1
cdr3_aa: CASSEALLSVGDVYEQYF; d_call: -; j_call: TRBJ2-7; v_call: TRBV2
cdr3_aa: CASSLEGLQPQHF; d_call: -; j_call: TRBJ1-5; v_call: TRBV7-2
cdr3_aa: CASSFSTGTEAFF; d_call: -; j_call: TRBJ1-1; v_call: TRBV28
cdr3_aa: CASSFLAGGEQETQYF; d_call: TRBD2; j_call: TRBJ2-5; v_call: TRBV11-2
cdr3_aa: CASSDLYRTFEDQPQHF; d_call: -; j_call: TRBJ1-5; v_call: TRBV6-1
cdr3_aa: CASSQDRDTHGYTF; d_call: -; j_call: TRBJ1-2; v_call: TRBV4-1
cdr3_aa: CASRMAGGYEQYF; d_call: TRBD1; j_call: TRBJ2-7; v_call: TRBV19
cdr3_aa: CASSLGQGLNEQYF; d_call: TRBD1; j_call: TRBJ2-7; v_call: TRBV5-6
cdr3_aa: CASSLTHSGVDGYTF; d_call: -; j_call: TRBJ1-2; v_call: TRBV7-6
cdr3_aa: CSVIGTENTEAFF; d_call: -; j_call: TRBJ1-1; v_call: TRBV29-1
cdr3_aa: CASSPRQGTNYEQYF; d_call: TRBD1; j_call: TRBJ2-7; v_call: TRBV5-1
cdr3_aa: CSAPPRQGAPLHF; d_call: TRBD1; j_call: TRBJ1-6; v_call: TRBV20-1
cdr3_aa: CASTLGSSPVTDTQYF; d_call: -; j_call: TRBJ2-3; v_call: TRBV28
cdr3_aa: CASSEEPAVIQETQYF; d_call: -; j_call: TRBJ2-5; v_call: TRBV6-1
cdr3_aa: CASSVPTSGGANEQFF; d_call: TRBD2; j_call: TRBJ2-1; v_call: TRBV5-6